One TCR beta chain is described in this entry. Its antigen remains unidentified. The data derive from a study of molecular identifiers for immune sequencing clone quantification. For the study at large: With replicates, the RNA of about 20,000 or 100,000 naive CD8 cells was split five ways and four were sequenced.

MiXCR, run by TCRdb on the PCR reads, gives a single entry per CDR3 protein. The sample holds approximately 97,000 distinct CDR3 sequences, under 40% seen once. Between 20,000 and 1,000,000 sorted cells, with 10%, 30% or 50% RNA, yielded naive CD8 libraries. Whole-study results and caveats: Clones carrying above 20 RNA copies accounted for over 98% of effector molecules, under 1% in naive cells. Identical TCR molecules can share a barcode, and this sharing could underestimate highly expanded clone sizes.

Sequencing was performed on naive CD8+ T cells from blood, with Jurkat cell RNA spiked in. The subset: FACS-sorted CD8+CD4-CCR7+CD45RA+ naive T cells. This TCR came from a human donor in good health. Some libraries in this study had Jurkat cell RNA spiked in.

Here the CDR3 DNA reads TGTGCCACCAGCAGACCTGGGACAGGGTTCGGCTCACCCCTCCACTTT. As protein: CATSRPGTGFGSPLHF. The rearrangement joins TRBV15 to TRBJ1-6; 9 nucleotides agree with TRBD1. The trim removed 2 bases at V and 10 bases at J, leaving 9 bases unmatched. The CDR3 is 16 amino acids. Germline loops: CDR1 LNHNV, CDR2 YYDKDF (reference sequence).